The clone carrying this TCR beta chain was recorded once. Recovered status applied to Cohort 3 donors who had two consecutive negative PCRs. It also applied to those with clearance or with symptom resolution. Sequencing was performed with immunoSEQ multiplex PCR; in TCRdb, only in-frame clones are kept and a portion is missing. The sample lists approximately 320,000 clones; roughly 90% were seen once. This specimen comes from a study of blood T cell repertoires in COVID-19. V lost 2 bases, J lost 3 bases, and 11 bases lay in between. CDR3 length: 14 residues. Germline V gives CDR1 SGHRS, CDR2 YFSETQ. This rearrangement joins TRBV5-1 to TRBJ1-1, with D maybe TRBD1 (6 bases). This TCR was recovered from a man between 60 and 75 years old who had recovered from COVID-19. Sequenced sample: PBMCs or T cells enriched from blood (not recorded which). The CDR3 region has the DNA TGCGCCAGCAGCTTCAAGGGGGGGGACACTGAAGCTTTCTTT. Residues: CASSFKGGDTEAFF.